This entry lists 7 T cell receptor beta chains sequenced from one sample in a study of patients and donors after allogeneic stem cell transplantation. Each CDR3 protein is one row after TCRdb ran MiXCR on the RT-PCR reads. The sample shows approximately 57,000 distinct CDR3 sequences, about an eighth of them seen only once. The specimen sequenced was blood, either unsorted or a sorted T cell fraction (not recorded which). Receptors were obtained from a human donor who was either an allogeneic HSCT recipient or a stem cell or donor lymphocyte infusion donor (not recorded which). It is not recorded whose cells these are; they may come from a transplant donor.

This clonotype has just a few counts. This chain links TRBV2 with TRBJ2-1, with a weak D call TRBD2 (6 bases). This CDR3 region has 13 residues. Germline-derived CDR1 and CDR2 are SNHLY and FYNNEI. Trimming removed 11 bases at V and 6 bases at J, with 17 bases between. CDR3 protein: CAVHERAINEQFF. DNA of the CDR3: TGTGCCGTCCATGAGCGGGCTATCAATGAGCAGTTCTTC. Supplemented by reference TRBV2 and TRBJ2-1, the full variable domain reads EPEVTQTPSHQVTQMGQEVILRCVPISNHLYFYWYRQILGQKVEFLVSFYNNEISEKSEIFDDQFSVERPDGSNFTLKIRSTKLEDSAMYFCAVHERAINEQFFGPGTRLTVL.

V usage is TRBV20-1 and J usage is TRBJ1-1; 11 bases agree with TRBD1. This CDR3 region has 20 residues. Trimming at V came to 0 bases and at J to 4 bases, leaving 19 bases not matched to a gene. Germline CDR1 DFQATT, CDR2 SNEGSKA (reference sequence). CDR3 loop: CSARDVGGQGGLLGATEAFF. DNA for the CDR3: TGCAGTGCTAGAGATGTCGGGGGACAGGGGGGTTTGCTAGGTGCCACTGAAGCTTTCTTT.

This clonotype was seen a few times. The V and J genes are TRBV29-1 and TRBJ2-7; unclear D gene. Trimming left V 3 bases short and J 1 base short, with 10 bases between. This CDR3 has 13 residues. Germline loops: CDR1 SQVTM, CDR2 ANQGSEA. CDR3 sequence (DNA): TGCAGCGTTGAGTGGACGGATTCCTACGAGCAGTACTTC. This translates into CSVEWTDSYEQYF.

Notes on this clonotype: A read error may explain this, as a much larger clone is one base away. The chain uses TRBV4-2 and TRBJ2-5, with D unresolved. The germline V gene has CDR1 LGHNA and CDR2 YNFKEQ. This CDR3 comprises 13 residues. The CDR3 here is CTSSQDSGETQYF. The DNA of the CDR3 is TGTACCAGCAGCCAAGATAGTGGAGAGACCCAGTACTTC.

A few counts support this clonotype. This rearrangement joins TRBV7-9 to TRBJ1-5; D not certain. The CDR3 is 12 amino acids. The V end was cut by 4 bases, the J end by 4 bases, with 5 bases between. Germline-derived CDR1 and CDR2 are SEHNR and FQNEAQ (reference sequence). The DNA for the CDR3 is TGTGCCAGCAGCTATGAGAATCAGCCCCAGCATTTT. Translated: CASSYENQPQHF.

This clonotype was detected only a few times. V and J are TRBV6-5 and TRBJ2-2; no clear D. V shed 2 bases and J shed 4 bases, with 8 bases lying between them. Germline CDR1 is MNHEY and CDR2 is SVGAGI. There are 14 residues in the CDR3. The CDR3 region is CASSYGPLTGELFF. The DNA for the CDR3 is TGTGCCAGCAGTTACGGCCCTCTCACCGGGGAGCTGTTTTTT.

This clonotype was found many times. The chain employs TRBV5-5 and TRBJ1-5; a weak D match, TRBD1 (5 bases). V lost 6 bases, J lost 5 bases, and 18 bases lay in between. Germline CDR1 reads SGHKS; CDR2 reads YYEKEE (reference sequence). The CDR3 length is 15 residues. The DNA of the CDR3 is TGTGCCAGCACCCCTACCGGACACACGGATCAGCCCCAGCATTTT. It translates to CASTPTGHTDQPQHF.